This T cell receptor (beta chain) was obtained from a study of beta chain features in type 1 diabetes. Study-wide results and limits: The study found that naive, central memory and Treg TCRB repertoires appeared more similar in patients than in healthy donors.

The length of the CDR3 is 13 residues. V was cut by 0 bases and J by 10 bases, with 10 bases left in between. In germline, CDR1 is LGHNA, CDR2 YSLEER. The whole isolated RNA underwent reverse transcription, so sequencing captured expressed TCRB transcripts. Sequencing used immunoSEQ multiplex PCR; TCRdb keeps in-frame clones, though not all of them. This table holds hundreds of thousands of clones, around 13% found once. This clone was counted a few times. Its matching antigen is unknown. Sequencing was performed on naive CD4+ T cells from blood. V is TRBV4-3 and J is TRBJ2-1; possibly TRBD1 or TRBD2 for D (5 bases each). The TCR sequence derives from a man aged 25-45 years in good health. DNA for the CDR3: TGCGCCAGCAGCCAAGATAGCTGGGGGGAGCAGTTCTTC. It is translated as CASSQDSWGEQFF.